These 18 T cell receptor beta chains originate from one sample sequenced in a study of radiotherapy plus CTLA-4 blockade in lung cancer. TCRdb's table, derived via immunoSEQ multiplex PCR, lists solely in-frame clones and lacks some. The sample shows 130,000 or so clones, 85% to 90% of them seen only once. The input for sequencing was peripheral blood, taken from a patient treated with radiotherapy plus ipilimumab. The source of these receptors is a human donor with non-small cell lung cancer that progressed on radiotherapy plus ipilimumab.

The chain combines TRBV5-4 with TRBJ2-2; either TRBD1 or TRBD2 may supply D (5 bases each). Germline values: CDR1 SGHNT, CDR2 YYREEE (reference sequence). Trimming stripped 5 bases from V and 0 bases from J, with 11 bases between. The CDR3 length is 15 residues. The CDR3 reads CASSPEGPNTGELFF. The CDR3 region has the DNA TGTGCCAGCAGTCCTGAGGGACCGAACACCGGGGAGCTGTTTTTT.

The chain combines TRBV5-1 with TRBJ2-4; D gene unclear. This CDR3 comprises 13 residues. V lost 8 bases and J lost 6, with 15 bases in between. Germline V CDR1 and CDR2: SGHRS, YFSETQ. This chain's CDR3 is CASAPSVRNIQYF. The CDR3 region has the DNA TGCGCCAGTGCCCCTTCCGTCCGAAACATTCAGTACTTC.

This sequence joins TRBV6-1 and TRBJ2-2; D ambiguous. Germline CDR1 reads MNHNS; CDR2 reads SASEGT. V gave up 5 bases and J gave up 4 bases, with 11 bases separating them. The CDR3 extends over 14 amino acids. The CDR3 nucleotides are TGTGCCAGCAGTCCCCGGATTGGCACCGGGGAGCTGTTTTTT. It translates to CASSPRIGTGELFF.

This rearrangement joins TRBV2 to TRBJ2-5, with a tentative D call TRBD1 (6 bases). The CDR3 extends over 13 amino acids. V lost 4 bases, J lost 2 bases, and 8 bases lay in between. CDR1 SNHLY and CDR2 FYNNEI come from the germline V gene. The CDR3 DNA reads TGTGCCAGCAGTGCGGACAGTCAAGAGACCCAGTACTTC. Its protein product is CASSADSQETQYF.

The J gene is TRBJ2-7, the V gene TRBV5-1, with D possibly matching TRBD1 (5 bases). Germline V gene lookup returns CDR1 SGHRS and CDR2 YFSETQ. The CDR3 has 14 amino acids. Trimming took off 8 bases at V and 0 bases at J, with 15 bases between the two ends. CDR3 DNA sequence: TGCGCCAGTCAAGACGGACAAAACTCCTACGAGCAGTACTTC. It encodes CASQDGQNSYEQYF. Variable domain in full (rest from reference TRBV5-1 and TRBJ2-7): KAGVTQTPRYLIKTRGQQVTLSCSPISGHRSVSWYQQTPGQGLQFLFEYFSETQRNKGNFPGRFSGRQFSNSRSEMNVSTLELGDSALYLCASQDGQNSYEQYFGPGTRLTVT.

The chain has TRBV19 and TRBJ2-1; D is tentatively TRBD1 or TRBD2 (6 bases each). CDR1 and CDR2 from the germline V gene are LNHDA and SQIVND (reference sequence). Trimming left V 4 bases short and J 6 bases short, with 13 bases between. There are 14 residues in the CDR3. CDR3 sequence (DNA): TGTGCCAGTAGTAGAGGGGGGTCCGGCAATGAGCAGTTCTTC. Translated, it gives CASSRGGSGNEQFF. Based on the CDR3 plus reference TRBV19 and TRBJ2-1, the full variable domain is DGGITQSPKYLFRKEGQNVTLSCEQNLNHDAMYWYRQDPGQGLRLIYYSQIVNDFQKGDIAEGYSVSREKKESFPLTVTSAQKNPTAFYLCASSRGGSGNEQFFGPGTRLTVL.

The V gene is TRBV5-1, the J gene TRBJ2-7, with 9 positions matching TRBD2. The germline V gene encodes CDR1 SGHRS and CDR2 YFSETQ. V shed 4 bases and J 3 bases; nucleotides not matched to a gene: 5. The CDR3 runs 14 residues. CDR3 protein: CASSPVAGVYEQYF. CDR3 coding DNA: TGCGCCAGCAGCCCAGTAGCGGGAGTCTACGAGCAGTACTTC.

The chain employs TRBV7-6 and TRBJ2-5; possibly TRBD1 or TRBD2 for D (5 bases each). Germline CDR1 is SGHVS and CDR2 is FNYEAQ. V was pared by 1 base and J by 2 bases, with 8 bases between. The CDR3 spans 14 residues. The CDR3 region is CASSLGGAQETQYF. CDR3 bases: TGTGCCAGCAGCTTAGGAGGGGCGCAAGAGACCCAGTACTTC.

The CDR3 nucleotides are TGTGCCAGCAGCTTACCCCCTCGGGGCTACACCTTC. This gives the protein CASSLPPRGYTF. The chain recombines TRBV5-4 with TRBJ1-2, with D unclear. The CDR3 length is 12 residues. Trimming left V 2 bases short and J 8 bases short, with 10 bases between. Germline V gives CDR1 SGHNT, CDR2 YYREEE (reference sequence).

This sequence joins TRBV19 and TRBJ1-2, with 7 bases that match TRBD1. Per the germline V gene, CDR1 is LNHDA and CDR2 is SQIVND (reference sequence). V was pared by 7 bases and J by 4 bases, with 9 bases of the junction left unmatched. The CDR3 covers 14 residues. CDR3: CASKTSDRAYGYTF. The CDR3 bases are TGTGCCAGTAAGACGTCCGACAGGGCCTATGGCTACACCTTC.

This clone was seen a single time. This chain joins TRBV12-2 and TRBJ1-1. TRBV12-2 counts as a pseudogene. The CDR3 has 16 amino acids. CDR3 protein: CASPGGQTRGDTEAFF. For the CDR3, the DNA is TGTGCAAGTCCGGGGGGACAAACTAGAGGGGACACTGAAGCTTTCTTT.

The chain recombines TRBV6-1 with TRBJ2-7; D gene ambiguous. CDR3 length equals 11 residues. Trimming took off 9 bases at V and 4 bases at J, with 10 bases between the two ends. From germline, CDR1 is MNHNS and CDR2 SASEGT. CDR3 loop: CASASQYEQYF. DNA for the CDR3: TGTGCCAGTGCGAGTCAGTACGAGCAGTACTTC.

Details on this clone: At one of its ends the junction is not consistent with the germline gene, which may arise from a read error. CDR3 sequence (DNA): TGTGCCAGCAGTCAGGGCACAGAGGCCCAGTACTTC. Protein sequence: CASSQGTEAQYF. V is TRBV7-8 and J is TRBJ2-5; possibly TRBD1 for D (5 bases). The germline CDR1 and CDR2 sequences are SGHVS and FQNEAQ. This CDR3 contains 12 residues.

V usage is TRBV28 and J usage is TRBJ1-2; D gene unclear. V was pared by 4 bases and J by 2 bases, with 8 bases between. The CDR3 sequence is 13 residues long. Germline CDR1 MDHEN, CDR2 SYDVKM. In nucleotides, the CDR3 is TGTGCCAGCAGTTCTGCGGGGAACTATGGCTACACCTTC. Translated: CASSSAGNYGYTF.

This chain connects TRBV6-5 to TRBJ1-5; D unresolved. The CDR3 contains 15 residues. V was trimmed by 6 bases and J by 0 bases, leaving 12 bases between them. Germline loops: CDR1 MNHEY, CDR2 SVGAGI. As DNA, the CDR3 is TGTGCCAGCAGCCAATGGGCCTATAGCAATCAGCCCCAGCATTTT. This codes for CASSQWAYSNQPQHF.

The chain links TRBV5-1 to TRBJ2-7; 9 nucleotides match TRBD2. Per germline, CDR1 SGHRS and CDR2 YFSETQ. CDR3 length: 16 amino acids. V gave up 3 bases and J gave up 1 base; unmatched junction bases: 8. CDR3 DNA sequence: TGCGCCAGCAGCTATTCTAGCGGGGCTACTTCCTACGAGCAGTACTTC. This sequence encodes CASSYSSGATSYEQYF.

The chain joins TRBV6-5 to TRBJ1-1, with 7 bases identical to TRBD1. The CDR3 has 16 amino acids. The ends lost 0 bases at V and 0 bases at J; junction bases unmatched: 4. Germline loops: CDR1 MNHEY, CDR2 SVGAGI. Written as DNA, the CDR3 is TGTGCCAGCAGTTACTCGGAGGGACAGCTGAACACTGAAGCTTTCTTT. Translation gives CASSYSEGQLNTEAFF.

This clone was recorded once. The gene calls are TRBV2 and TRBJ2-7; weak D call: TRBD2 (5 bases). Germline CDR1 SNHLY, CDR2 FYNNEI. This CDR3 is 11 amino acids long. Trimming left V 7 bases short and J 4 bases short, with 8 bases between. The CDR3 sequence: CASKRGYEQYF. The DNA for the CDR3 is TGTGCCAGCAAACGAGGGTACGAGCAGTACTTC. The whole variable domain, remainder taken from reference TRBV2 and TRBJ2-7, is EPEVTQTPSHQVTQMGQEVILRCVPISNHLYFYWYRQILGQKVEFLVSFYNNEISEKSEIFDDQFSVERPDGSNFTLKIRSTKLEDSAMYFCASKRGYEQYFGPGTRLTVT.